The 20 T cell receptor beta chains reported below all come from one sample, sequenced in a study of cytomegalovirus exposure and HLA in healthy donors. Primers included in the PCR were 60 Vbeta and 13 Jbeta primers. Libraries were prepared by immunoSEQ multiplex PCR; TCRdb keeps only in-frame clonotypes and omits some of them. The sample lists roughly 240,000 clones, around four fifths occurring once. Sequenced input: PBMCs. The receptors were gathered from a boy between 10 and 17 years old in good health and CMV-seronegative.

V is TRBV16 and J is TRBJ2-5; 7 bases are shared with TRBD1. CDR1 is KGHSY and CDR2 is FQNENV in the germline V gene. This CDR3 is built from 16 residues. Trimming took 0 bases from V and 1 from J; bases not matched to a gene: 5. The CDR3 sequence is CASSQSDRFFQETQYF. Here the CDR3 DNA reads TGTGCCAGCAGCCAATCGGACAGGTTCTTCCAAGAGACCCAGTACTTC.

In this sample, this clone turned up once. The genes are TRBV2 and TRBJ2-2, with D possibly matching TRBD1 (6 bases). The CDR3 length is 14 residues. The V gene's germline CDR1 is SNHLY and CDR2 FYNNEI. Trimming cost V 7 bases and J 2 bases, with 11 bases left between them. CDR3 amino acids: CASIRDINTGELFF. The CDR3 DNA sequence: TGTGCCAGCATTCGGGACATCAACACCGGGGAGCTGTTTTTT. The variable domain in full, with the rest retrieved from reference TRBV2 and TRBJ2-2, is EPEVTQTPSHQVTQMGQEVILRCVPISNHLYFYWYRQILGQKVEFLVSFYNNEISEKSEIFDDQFSVERPDGSNFTLKIRSTKLEDSAMYFCASIRDINTGELFFGEGSRLTVL.

The chain carries TRBV15 and TRBJ2-1, with D hard to call. Per germline, CDR1 LNHNV and CDR2 YYDKDF (reference sequence). With 0 bases removed from V and 7 bases from J, the gap between germline ends came to 7 bases. This CDR3 comprises 13 residues. The CDR3 spells CATSREARNEQFF. The CDR3 DNA is TGTGCCACCAGCAGAGAAGCAAGAAATGAGCAGTTCTTC.

CDR3 residues: CASSLGVRTDTQYF. Here the CDR3 DNA reads TGCGCCAGCAGCTTGGGCGTTCGCACAGATACGCAGTATTTT. The chain recombines TRBV5-1 with TRBJ2-3; no definite D call. Trimming removed 0 bases from V and 1 base from J, with 6 bases in between. CDR1 is SGHRS and CDR2 is YFSETQ in the germline V gene. The CDR3 has 14 residues. The variable domain in full, completed from reference TRBV5-1 and TRBJ2-3, reads KAGVTQTPRYLIKTRGQQVTLSCSPISGHRSVSWYQQTPGQGLQFLFEYFSETQRNKGNFPGRFSGRQFSNSRSEMNVSTLELGDSALYLCASSLGVRTDTQYFGPGTRLTVL.

This clone came up a few times. This chain connects TRBV5-1 to TRBJ1-5; D remains ambiguous. V was shortened by 0 bases and J by 1 base, with 8 bases between the two germline ends. The germline gives CDR1 SGHRS, CDR2 YFSETQ. The CDR3 has 15 amino acids. The CDR3 coding sequence is TGCGCCAGCAGCTTGGGTAGCGGGAGCAATCAGCCCCAGCATTTT. Translating it yields CASSLGSGSNQPQHF.

This chain connects TRBV11-2 to TRBJ1-4; D gene uncertain. Trimming pared 4 bases from V and 5 bases from J, leaving 17 bases between. The CDR3 has 16 amino acids. CDR1 and CDR2 from the germline V gene are SGHAT and FQNNGV. The CDR3 reads CASSYVFWEGNEKLFF. The CDR3 DNA is TGTGCCAGCAGCTATGTCTTTTGGGAGGGAAATGAAAAACTGTTTTTT.

The rearrangement joins TRBV27 to TRBJ2-1; weak D call: TRBD2 (6 bases). The CDR3 sequence is 14 residues long. Trimming took off 7 bases at V and 5 bases at J, with 15 bases between the two ends. Germline CDR1 is MNHEY and CDR2 is SMNVEV (reference sequence). CDR3 amino acids: CASTDLPGDNEQFF. In DNA, the CDR3 is TGTGCCAGCACGGACCTACCGGGGGACAATGAGCAGTTCTTC.

This clone was counted only a few times. The chain combines TRBV11-2 with TRBJ1-6; D call uncertain. V was pared by 1 base and J by 7 bases, with 8 bases between. Germline V CDR1 and CDR2: SGHAT, FQNNGV. This CDR3 is built from 14 residues. CDR3 sequence (DNA): TGTGCCAGCAGCTTAGGAGACACGAATTCACCCCTCCACTTT. Translated: CASSLGDTNSPLHF.

The V and J genes are TRBV10-1 and TRBJ1-1; D not resolved. There are 9 residues in the CDR3. Germline CDR1 and CDR2: WNHNN and SYGVQD (reference sequence). V lost 6 bases to trimming and J lost 9 bases, with 5 bases between them. The chain's CDR3 is CASSGKAFF. The CDR3 coding sequence is TGCGCCAGCAGCGGTAAAGCTTTCTTT.

The gene calls are TRBV9 and TRBJ1-2; the D is unclear. The CDR3 consists of 14 residues. Trimming pared 4 bases from V and 3 bases from J, leaving 13 bases between. Germline values: CDR1 SGDLS, CDR2 YYNGEE. The DNA for the CDR3 is TGTGCCAGCAGCCCCCAGACACGATACTATGGCTACACCTTC. Protein product: CASSPQTRYYGYTF.

For this clone: Other DNA sequences from this sample encode an identical CDR3 as well. The V gene is TRBV18, the J gene TRBJ2-7; D gene uncertain. The CDR3 is made up of 12 amino acids. Germline assignment: CDR1 KGHSH and CDR2 LQKENI. Trimming took 3 bases from V and 0 from J, leaving 3 bases between them. The CDR3 loop reads CASSPSSYEQYF. DNA for the CDR3: TGTGCCAGCTCACCCAGCTCCTACGAGCAGTACTTC. The whole variable domain, remainder taken from reference TRBV18 and TRBJ2-7, is NAGVMQNPRHLVRRRGQEARLRCSPMKGHSHVYWYRQLPEEGLKFMVYLQKENIIDESGMPKERFSAEFPKEGPSILRIQQVVRGDSAAYFCASSPSSYEQYFGPGTRLTVT.

The CDR3: CASRDSGGATDTQYF. The DNA of the CDR3 is TGTGCCAGCAGAGATAGCGGGGGGGCAACAGATACGCAGTATTTT. The chain employs TRBV6-1 and TRBJ2-3, with 11 nucleotides matching TRBD2. Germline CDR1 is MNHNS and CDR2 is SASEGT. CDR3 size: 15 residues. The V segment lost 6 bases and the J segment 3 bases; nucleotides outside the gene matches: 5.

This clone appeared a few times. The chain has TRBV4-1 and TRBJ2-1; D remains unclear. The length of the CDR3 is 13 residues. From germline, CDR1 is MGHRA and CDR2 YSYEKL. The V end was cut by 1 base, the J end by 7 bases, with 8 bases between. The DNA of the CDR3 is TGCGCCAGCAGCCAAGTAAGAGAGAATGAGCAGTTCTTC. This translates into CASSQVRENEQFF.

This clone was counted once. This chain links TRBV6-1 with TRBJ2-5, with D possibly matching TRBD2 (6 bases). V lost 5 bases, J lost 5 bases, and 15 bases lay in between. Germline V gene sequence: CDR1 MNHNS, CDR2 SASEGT. CDR3 length: 14 residues. CDR3 DNA: TGTGCCAGCAGTTTTAGCGGTATGGCTGAGACCCAGTACTTC. It is translated as CASSFSGMAETQYF.

This CDR3 reads CAISESGTSGEAFF. CDR3 DNA: TGTGCCATCAGTGAGTCCGGGACATCTGGTGAAGCTTTCTTT. The rearrangement links TRBV10-3 to TRBJ1-1; TRBD1 might be the D (6 bases). This CDR3 comprises 14 residues. Germline-derived CDR1 and CDR2 are ENHRY and SYGVKD. Trimming cost V 0 bases and J 7 bases, with 12 bases left between them.

This clone was seen a few times. The rearrangement uses TRBV2 and TRBJ2-7; 7 nucleotides line up with TRBD1. The CDR3 is 12 amino acids. CDR1 and CDR2 from the germline V gene are SNHLY and FYNNEI. V was clipped by 6 bases and J by 5 bases; unmatched bases: 4. This chain's CDR3 is CASRGTADEQYF. The CDR3 region has the DNA TGTGCCAGCAGGGGGACAGCCGACGAGCAGTACTTC.

V gene TRBV29-1 combines with J gene TRBJ2-1; 9 bases line up with TRBD2. V shed 3 bases, J shed 9 bases, and the junction held 6 bases outside the gene matches. CDR1 SQVTM and CDR2 ANQGSEA come from the germline V gene. The CDR3 contains 13 residues. Here the CDR3 reads CSVDPSGDSEQFF. The CDR3 coding sequence is TGCAGCGTTGATCCTAGCGGGGATTCTGAGCAGTTCTTC.

This rearrangement joins TRBV19 to TRBJ2-3; TRBD2 agrees at 10 bases. Trimming took 3 bases from V and 3 from J; bases not matched to a gene: 6. Germline loops: CDR1 LNHDA, CDR2 SQIVND (reference sequence). This CDR3 comprises 16 residues. Here the CDR3 DNA reads TGTGCCAGTAGTATTCGAGGACTAGCGGTTACAGATACGCAGTATTTT. Translating gives CASSIRGLAVTDTQYF.

The CDR3 reads CARCGGGLGEKLFF. DNA of the CDR3: TGTGCCAGGTGTGGGGGAGGTCTAGGGGAAAAACTGTTTTTT. The chain is built from TRBV11-2 and TRBJ1-4; weak D call: TRBD1 (5 bases). The ends were cut back, 9 bases at V and 8 bases at J, with 19 bases in the middle. The CDR3 is 14 amino acids. In germline, CDR1 is SGHAT, CDR2 FQNNGV.

The gene calls are TRBV9 and TRBJ2-1; 9 nucleotides match TRBD2. Losses at the gene ends were 3 bases for V and 2 bases for J; bases not matched to a gene: 6. The germline V gene has CDR1 SGDLS and CDR2 YYNGEE. This CDR3 has 16 residues. This chain's CDR3 is CASSDSSGGTYNEQFF. The CDR3 DNA reads as TGTGCCAGCAGCGACTCAAGCGGGGGGACCTACAATGAGCAGTTCTTC.